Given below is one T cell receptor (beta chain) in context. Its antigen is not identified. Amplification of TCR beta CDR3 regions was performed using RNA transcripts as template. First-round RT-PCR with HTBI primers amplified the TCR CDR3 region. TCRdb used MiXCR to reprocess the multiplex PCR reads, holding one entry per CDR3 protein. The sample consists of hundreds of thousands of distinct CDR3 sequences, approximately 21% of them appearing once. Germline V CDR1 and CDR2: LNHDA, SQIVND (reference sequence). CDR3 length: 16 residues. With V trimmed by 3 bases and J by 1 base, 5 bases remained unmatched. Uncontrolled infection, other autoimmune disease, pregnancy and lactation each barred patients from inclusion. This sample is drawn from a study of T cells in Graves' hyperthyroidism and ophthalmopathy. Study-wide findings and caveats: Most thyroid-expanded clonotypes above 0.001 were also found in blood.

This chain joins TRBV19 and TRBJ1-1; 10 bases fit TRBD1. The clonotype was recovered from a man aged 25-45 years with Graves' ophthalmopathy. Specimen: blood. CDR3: CASSIRGTGANTEAFF. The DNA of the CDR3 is TGTGCCAGTAGTATTCGAGGGACAGGGGCGAACACTGAAGCTTTCTTT.